This T cell receptor beta chain came from a study of cytomegalovirus exposure and HLA in healthy donors. Study as a whole: Earlier sequencing of 200 million or so T cells yielded approximately 100 million unique TCR beta sequences.

The CDR3 is made up of 16 amino acids. V dropped 7 bases and J dropped 1 base, with 20 bases sitting between them. The germline V gene encodes CDR1 SGDLS and CDR2 YYNGEE. It was with 60 Vbeta and 13 Jbeta primers that the PCR ran. Profiled with immunoSEQ multiplex PCR; TCRdb holds only in-frame clones, not every one. Counted here are approximately 190,000 clones, around 85% occurring once; the ten biggest clones make up approximately 6.3%. The chain carries TRBV9 and TRBJ1-2; D possibly corresponds to TRBD1 (6 bases). The receptor was derived from a man between 35 and 55 years old in good health and CMV-seropositive. What was sequenced was PBMCs. The CDR3 reads CASGEGGRRGNYGYTF. For the CDR3, the DNA is TGTGCCAGCGGGGAGGGGGGGCGCCGAGGTAACTATGGCTACACCTTC.